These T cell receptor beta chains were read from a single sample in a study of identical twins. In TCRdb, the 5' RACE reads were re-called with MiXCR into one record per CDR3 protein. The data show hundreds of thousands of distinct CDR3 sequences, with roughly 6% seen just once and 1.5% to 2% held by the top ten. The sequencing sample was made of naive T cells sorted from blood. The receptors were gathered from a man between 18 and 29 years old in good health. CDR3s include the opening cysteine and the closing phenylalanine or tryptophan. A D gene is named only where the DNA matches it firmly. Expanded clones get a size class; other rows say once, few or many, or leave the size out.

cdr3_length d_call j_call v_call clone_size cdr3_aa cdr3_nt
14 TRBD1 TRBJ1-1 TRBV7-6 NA CASSSRDRGTEAFF TGTGCCAGCAGCTCTCGGGACAGGGGGACTGAAGCTTTCTTT
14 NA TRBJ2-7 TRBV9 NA CASSPGDLRYEQYF TGTGCCAGCAGCCCAGGGGACTTAAGATACGAGCAGTACTTC
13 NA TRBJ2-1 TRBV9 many CASGASAYNEQFF TGTGCCAGCGGGGCTAGCGCCTACAATGAGCAGTTCTTC
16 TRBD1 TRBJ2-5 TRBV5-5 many CASSHGTGVPQETQYF TGTGCCAGCAGCCACGGGACAGGGGTGCCGCAAGAGACCCAGTACTTC
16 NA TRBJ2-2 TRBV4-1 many CASSQVERHNTGELFF TGCGCCAGCAGCCAAGTCGAGCGGCATAACACCGGGGAGCTGTTTTTT
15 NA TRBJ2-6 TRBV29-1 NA CSVETGGSGANVLTF TGCAGCGTTGAGACAGGAGGCTCTGGGGCCAACGTCCTGACTTTC
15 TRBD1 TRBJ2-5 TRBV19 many CASSIRTGSRETQYF TGTGCCAGTAGTATTCGGACAGGGTCTAGGGAGACCCAGTACTTC
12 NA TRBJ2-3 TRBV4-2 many CASSQEADTQYF TGTGCCAGCAGCCAAGAAGCAGATACGCAGTATTTT
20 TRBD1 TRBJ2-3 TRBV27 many CASSLWVGRGPIGSTDTQYF TGTGCCAGCAGTTTATGGGTGGGCAGGGGGCCAATCGGTAGCACAGATACGCAGTATTTT
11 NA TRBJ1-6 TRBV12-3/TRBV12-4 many CASSLASPLHF TGTGCCAGCAGTTTAGCATCACCCCTCCACTTT
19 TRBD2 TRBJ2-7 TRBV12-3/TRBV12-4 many CASNHRGLAGTLLSYEQYF TGTGCCAGCAACCACCGTGGCCTAGCGGGTACTCTGCTCTCCTACGAGCAGTACTTC
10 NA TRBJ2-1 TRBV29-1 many CSAWDNEQFF TGCAGCGCCTGGGACAATGAGCAGTTCTTC
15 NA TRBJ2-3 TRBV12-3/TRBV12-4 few CASSSALVDTDTQYF TGTGCCAGCAGCAGCGCACTAGTTGACACAGATACGCAGTATTTT
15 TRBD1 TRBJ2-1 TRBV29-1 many CSVVGGRQGGAEQFF TGCAGCGTTGTGGGCGGCAGACAGGGGGGCGCCGAGCAGTTCTTC
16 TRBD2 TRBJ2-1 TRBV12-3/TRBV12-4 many CASSRVAGPNYNEQFF TGTGCCAGCAGTCGGGTAGCGGGACCGAACTACAATGAGCAGTTCTTC
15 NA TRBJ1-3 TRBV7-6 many CASSLGGGTGNTIYF TGTGCCAGCAGCTTAGGAGGGGGAACTGGAAACACCATATATTTT
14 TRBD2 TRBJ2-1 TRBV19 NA CASSLLGGADEQFF TGTGCCAGTAGTCTCCTCGGGGGGGCTGATGAGCAGTTCTTC
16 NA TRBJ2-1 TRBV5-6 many CASSLPRESVYNEQFF TGTGCCAGCAGCTTGCCCCGGGAATCGGTTTATAATGAGCAGTTCTTC
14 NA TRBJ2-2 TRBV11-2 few CASSPPGGAGELFF TGTGCCAGCAGCCCCCCCGGGGGTGCCGGGGAGCTGTTTTTT
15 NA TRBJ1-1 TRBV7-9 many CASSLGRQLNTEAFF TGTGCCAGCAGCTTAGGTCGACAATTGAACACTGAAGCTTTCTTT
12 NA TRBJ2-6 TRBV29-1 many CSVDSGANVLTF TGCAGCGTTGATTCTGGGGCCAACGTCCTGACTTTC
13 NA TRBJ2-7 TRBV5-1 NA CASSLEASNEQYF TGCGCCAGCAGCTTGGAGGCCAGCAACGAGCAGTACTTC
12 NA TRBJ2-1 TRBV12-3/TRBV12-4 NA CASRLWAGEQFF TGTGCCAGCCGTCTCTGGGCCGGAGAGCAGTTCTTC